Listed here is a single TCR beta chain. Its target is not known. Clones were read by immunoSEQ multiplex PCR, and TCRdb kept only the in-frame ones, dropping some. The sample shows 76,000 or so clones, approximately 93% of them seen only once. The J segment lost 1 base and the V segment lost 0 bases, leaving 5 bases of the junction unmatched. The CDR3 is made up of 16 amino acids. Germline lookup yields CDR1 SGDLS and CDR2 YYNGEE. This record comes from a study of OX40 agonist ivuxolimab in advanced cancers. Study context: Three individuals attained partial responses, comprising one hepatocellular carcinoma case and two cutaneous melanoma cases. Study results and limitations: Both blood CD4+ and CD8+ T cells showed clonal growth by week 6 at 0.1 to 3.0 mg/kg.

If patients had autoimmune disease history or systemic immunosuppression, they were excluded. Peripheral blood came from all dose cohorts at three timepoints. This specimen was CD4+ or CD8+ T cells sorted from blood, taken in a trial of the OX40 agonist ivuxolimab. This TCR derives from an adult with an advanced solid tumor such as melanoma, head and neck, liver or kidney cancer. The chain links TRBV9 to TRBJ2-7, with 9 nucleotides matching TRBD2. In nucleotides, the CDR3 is TGTGCCAGCAGCGTAGGTAGTAGCGGGGGATCCTACGAGCAGTACTTC. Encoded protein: CASSVGSSGGSYEQYF.